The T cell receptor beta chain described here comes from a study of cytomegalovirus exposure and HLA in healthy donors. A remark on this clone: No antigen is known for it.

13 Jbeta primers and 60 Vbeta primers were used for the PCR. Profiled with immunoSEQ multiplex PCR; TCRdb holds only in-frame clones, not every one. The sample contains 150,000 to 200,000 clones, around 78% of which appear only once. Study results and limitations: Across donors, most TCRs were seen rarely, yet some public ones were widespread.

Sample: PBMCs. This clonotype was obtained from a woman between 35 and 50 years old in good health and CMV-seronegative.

CDR3 protein: CASSPNQLDRRATSYEQYF. Here the CDR3 DNA reads TGTGCCAGCAGCCCAAACCAGCTGGACAGGCGAGCTACATCCTACGAGCAGTACTTC. V and J are TRBV7-8 and TRBJ2-7; 7 bases are shared with TRBD1. The trim removed 5 bases at V and 1 base at J, leaving 20 bases unmatched. Germline V gene data show CDR1 as SGHVS and CDR2 as FQNEAQ. The CDR3 contains 19 residues.